This is a list of T cell receptor beta chains from one sample in a study of shared clonotypes between healthy human individuals. Assay used: immunoSEQ multiplex PCR; TCRdb lists only in-frame clones, some missing. The sample contains under 1 million clones, over 90% of which appear only once. The sequencing input was naive CD8+ T cells sorted from blood. The receptors come from a man aged 25 to 40 in good health. Both conserved end residues are trimmed from each CDR3. D genes are given only for firm matches.

CDR3 protein: ASSEAVESVDNEQF
CDR3 length: 14
D gene: .
J gene: TRBJ2-1
V gene: TRBV6-1

CDR3 protein: ASSYSPLRSYNEQF
CDR3 length: 14
D gene: .
J gene: TRBJ2-1
V gene: TRBV6-5

CDR3 protein: ASSFLTGEGLNEQF
CDR3 length: 14
D gene: .
J gene: TRBJ2-1
V gene: TRBV28

CDR3 protein: ASSVMWGQTDTQY
CDR3 length: 13
D gene: .
J gene: TRBJ2-3
V gene: TRBV27

CDR3 protein: ASSLRDYGGNQPQH
CDR3 length: 14
D gene: .
J gene: TRBJ1-5
V gene: TRBV7-8

CDR3 protein: ASGMGHQQPQH
CDR3 length: 11
D gene: .
J gene: TRBJ1-5
V gene: TRBV4-1

CDR3 protein: ASSLGDSLNQPQH
CDR3 length: 13
D gene: TRBD1
J gene: TRBJ1-5
V gene: TRBV27

CDR3 protein: ASSPFLAKNIQY
CDR3 length: 12
D gene: .
J gene: TRBJ2-4
V gene: TRBV28

CDR3 protein: ASSWAGGDDAF
CDR3 length: 11
D gene: TRBD1
J gene: TRBJ1-1
V gene: TRBV19

CDR3 protein: ASSQDGQGKDTQY
CDR3 length: 13
D gene: .
J gene: TRBJ2-3
V gene: TRBV4-3

CDR3 protein: ASSPGQGVGTDTQY
CDR3 length: 14
D gene: TRBD1
J gene: TRBJ2-3
V gene: TRBV18

CDR3 protein: ASSTSLADLSYEQY
CDR3 length: 14
D gene: TRBD2
J gene: TRBJ2-7
V gene: TRBV27

CDR3 protein: ASSAAGTPFQGINEQF
CDR3 length: 16
D gene: .
J gene: TRBJ2-1
V gene: TRBV9

CDR3 protein: ASSPGTSGTPSETQY
CDR3 length: 15
D gene: TRBD2
J gene: TRBJ2-5
V gene: TRBV7-9

CDR3 protein: ASSAVRGVEQF
CDR3 length: 11
D gene: .
J gene: TRBJ2-1
V gene: TRBV9

CDR3 protein: ASSDSGRAHNEQF
CDR3 length: 13
D gene: TRBD2
J gene: TRBJ2-1
V gene: TRBV11-2

CDR3 protein: ASSLDSNQPQH
CDR3 length: 11
D gene: .
J gene: TRBJ1-5
V gene: TRBV4-3

CDR3 protein: ASGGNNEQF
CDR3 length: 9
D gene: .
J gene: TRBJ2-1
V gene: TRBV9

CDR3 protein: ASSQGGAGTYEQY
CDR3 length: 13
D gene: .
J gene: TRBJ2-7
V gene: TRBV4-1

CDR3 protein: ASSYLAGGSYEQY
CDR3 length: 13
D gene: TRBD1
J gene: TRBJ2-7
V gene: TRBV6-5

CDR3 protein: ASSPAPTYEQY
CDR3 length: 11
D gene: .
J gene: TRBJ2-7
V gene: TRBV7-9

CDR3 protein: ASTLSGPNTEAF
CDR3 length: 12
D gene: .
J gene: TRBJ1-1
V gene: TRBV4-1

CDR3 protein: ASSGSHTGYYGYT
CDR3 length: 13
D gene: .
J gene: TRBJ1-2
V gene: TRBV9

CDR3 protein: ASSLAARISTGELF
CDR3 length: 14
D gene: .
J gene: TRBJ2-2
V gene: TRBV5-6

CDR3 protein: ASSERGSIAYNEQF
CDR3 length: 14
D gene: .
J gene: TRBJ2-1
V gene: TRBV2

CDR3 protein: ASSLTSGMGNEQF
CDR3 length: 13
D gene: TRBD2
J gene: TRBJ2-1
V gene: TRBV18

CDR3 protein: ASSDWGQGPYEQY
CDR3 length: 13
D gene: .
J gene: TRBJ2-7
V gene: TRBV6-1

CDR3 protein: ASSGRDTVTDTQY
CDR3 length: 13
D gene: .
J gene: TRBJ2-3
V gene: TRBV28

CDR3 protein: ASSYGTGSYEQY
CDR3 length: 12
D gene: TRBD1
J gene: TRBJ2-7
V gene: TRBV11-2

CDR3 protein: ASSPASGSADIQY
CDR3 length: 13
D gene: TRBD2
J gene: TRBJ2-4
V gene: TRBV9

CDR3 protein: ASKPETAPNTEAF
CDR3 length: 13
D gene: .
J gene: TRBJ1-1
V gene: TRBV2

CDR3 protein: ASSLDIEDEQF
CDR3 length: 11
D gene: .
J gene: TRBJ2-1
V gene: TRBV5-4

CDR3 protein: ASSLDLGEFGQPQH
CDR3 length: 14
D gene: .
J gene: TRBJ1-5
V gene: TRBV7-9

CDR3 protein: ASSLSGELF
CDR3 length: 9
D gene: .
J gene: TRBJ2-2
V gene: TRBV7-8

CDR3 protein: ASSPPNTEAF
CDR3 length: 10
D gene: .
J gene: TRBJ1-1
V gene: TRBV27

CDR3 protein: ASSLFSGLAMTDTQY
CDR3 length: 15
D gene: .
J gene: TRBJ2-3
V gene: TRBV27

CDR3 protein: ATSGSVAKNIQY
CDR3 length: 12
D gene: .
J gene: TRBJ2-4
V gene: TRBV15

CDR3 protein: ASSAPGAVDGYT
CDR3 length: 12
D gene: .
J gene: TRBJ1-2
V gene: TRBV6-6

CDR3 protein: ASRSIGDARSYEQY
CDR3 length: 14
D gene: .
J gene: TRBJ2-7
V gene: TRBV5-1

CDR3 protein: ASSLDGPWANEQF
CDR3 length: 13
D gene: .
J gene: TRBJ2-1
V gene: TRBV5-1

CDR3 protein: ASKLAGASYNEQF
CDR3 length: 13
D gene: TRBD2
J gene: TRBJ2-1
V gene: TRBV5-1

CDR3 protein: ASSTGLAVQETQY
CDR3 length: 13
D gene: TRBD2
J gene: TRBJ2-5
V gene: TRBV2

CDR3 protein: ASSLKGDEQY
CDR3 length: 10
D gene: .
J gene: TRBJ2-7
V gene: TRBV7-6

CDR3 protein: ASSLSPDTQY
CDR3 length: 10
D gene: .
J gene: TRBJ2-3
V gene: TRBV27

CDR3 protein: ASSQDRGVYEETQY
CDR3 length: 14
D gene: .
J gene: TRBJ2-5
V gene: TRBV4-1

CDR3 protein: ASSQNYEHEGEQY
CDR3 length: 13
D gene: .
J gene: TRBJ2-7
V gene: TRBV14

CDR3 protein: ASSPASVGTGELF
CDR3 length: 13
D gene: .
J gene: TRBJ2-2
V gene: TRBV4-3

CDR3 protein: ASSPRGDLSQF
CDR3 length: 11
D gene: TRBD2
J gene: TRBJ2-1
V gene: TRBV7-9

CDR3 protein: ASSRGGIYGYT
CDR3 length: 11
D gene: .
J gene: TRBJ1-2
V gene: TRBV6-6